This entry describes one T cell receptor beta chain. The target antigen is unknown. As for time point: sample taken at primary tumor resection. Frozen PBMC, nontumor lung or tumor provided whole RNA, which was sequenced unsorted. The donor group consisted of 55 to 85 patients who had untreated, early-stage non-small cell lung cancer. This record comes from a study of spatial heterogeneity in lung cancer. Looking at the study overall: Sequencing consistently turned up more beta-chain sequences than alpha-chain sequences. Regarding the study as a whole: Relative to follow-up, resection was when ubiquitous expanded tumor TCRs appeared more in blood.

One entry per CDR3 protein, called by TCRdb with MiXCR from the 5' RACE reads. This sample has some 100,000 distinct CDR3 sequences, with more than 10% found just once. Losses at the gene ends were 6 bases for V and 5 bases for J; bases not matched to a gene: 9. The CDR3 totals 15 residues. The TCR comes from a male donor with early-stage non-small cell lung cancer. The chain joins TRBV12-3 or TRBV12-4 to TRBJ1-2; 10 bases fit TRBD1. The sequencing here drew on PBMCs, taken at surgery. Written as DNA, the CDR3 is TGTGCCAGCAGCTCCGGGACAGGGGCGGGGTATGGCTACACCTTC. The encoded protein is CASSSGTGAGYGYTF.